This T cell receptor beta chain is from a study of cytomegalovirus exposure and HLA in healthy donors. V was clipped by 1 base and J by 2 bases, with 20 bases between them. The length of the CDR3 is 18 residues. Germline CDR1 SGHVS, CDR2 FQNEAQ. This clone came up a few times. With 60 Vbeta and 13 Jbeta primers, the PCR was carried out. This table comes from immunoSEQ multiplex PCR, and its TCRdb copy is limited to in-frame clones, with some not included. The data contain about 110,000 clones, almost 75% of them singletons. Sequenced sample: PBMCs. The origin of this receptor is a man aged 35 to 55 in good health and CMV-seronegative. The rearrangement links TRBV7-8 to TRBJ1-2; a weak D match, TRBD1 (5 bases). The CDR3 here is CASSLGALKAQGNYGYTF. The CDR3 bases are TGTGCCAGCAGCTTAGGGGCCCTTAAAGCGCAGGGCAACTATGGCTACACCTTC.